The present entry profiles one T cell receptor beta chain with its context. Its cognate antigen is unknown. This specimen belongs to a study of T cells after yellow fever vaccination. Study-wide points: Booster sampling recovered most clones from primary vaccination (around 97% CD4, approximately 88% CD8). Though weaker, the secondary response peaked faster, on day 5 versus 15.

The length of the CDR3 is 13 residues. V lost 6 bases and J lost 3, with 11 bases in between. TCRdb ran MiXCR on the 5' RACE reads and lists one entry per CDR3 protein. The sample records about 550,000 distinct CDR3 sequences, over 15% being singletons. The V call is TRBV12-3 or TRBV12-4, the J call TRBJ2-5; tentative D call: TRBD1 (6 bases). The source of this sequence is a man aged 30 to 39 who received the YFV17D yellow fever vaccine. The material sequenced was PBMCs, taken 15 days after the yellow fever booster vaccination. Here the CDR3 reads CASRRQAEETQYF. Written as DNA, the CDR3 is TGTGCCAGCAGGCGACAGGCCGAAGAGACCCAGTACTTC.